The 18 T cell receptor beta chains in this list originate from one sample, sequenced in a study of T cell changes during pregnancy in multiple sclerosis. Only in-frame clones appear in the TCRdb table, and some are missing; sequencing was by immunoSEQ multiplex PCR. The data show tens of thousands of clones, around 96% seen once. The sequenced sample was CD8+ T cells from peripheral blood mononuclear cells, obtained after pregnancy. The origin of the receptors is a female donor with multiple sclerosis, enrolled in a pregnancy study.

The V and J genes are TRBV28 and TRBJ2-1, with TRBD1 matching 8 bases. The germline V gene has CDR1 MDHEN and CDR2 SYDVKM. The J segment lost 1 base and the V segment lost 7 bases, leaving 6 bases of the junction unmatched. The CDR3 totals 15 residues. CDR3 DNA: TGTGCCAGCACCCCAGGGACAGGTTCCTACAATGAGCAGTTCTTC. Amino acids: CASTPGTGSYNEQFF.

This clone was detected once. The rearrangement links TRBV10-2 to TRBJ2-2; perhaps TRBD2 as D (6 bases). The length of the CDR3 is 12 residues. CDR1 is WSHSY, CDR2 SAAADI, per germline. V lost 6 bases, J lost 9 bases, and 11 bases lay in between. DNA of the CDR3: TGCGCCAGCAGCGAGACTAGTAGGGAGCTGTTTTTT. Translating gives CASSETSRELFF.

The DNA of the CDR3 is TGTGCCAGCAGTTTACGCGGCGGGAGGCGAGAGCAGTACTTC. It encodes CASSLRGGRREQYF. The chain uses TRBV28 and TRBJ2-7; 8 bases fit TRBD2. Germline values: CDR1 MDHEN, CDR2 SYDVKM. Trimming at V came to 2 bases and at J to 7 bases, leaving 7 bases not matched to a gene. The CDR3 sequence is 14 residues long.

The chain is built from TRBV19 and TRBJ1-5; D gene ambiguous. Germline loops: CDR1 LNHDA, CDR2 SQIVND (reference sequence). The CDR3 runs to 15 residues. V was cut by 2 bases and J by 4 bases, with 12 bases left in between. CDR3 DNA: TGTGCCAGTAGTATACCGATAAGCACGAATCAGCCCCAGCATTTT. Protein: CASSIPISTNQPQHF.

The J gene is TRBJ2-1, the V gene TRBV28, with TRBD2 identical over 9 bases. This CDR3 has 16 residues. The germline gives CDR1 MDHEN, CDR2 SYDVKM. V dropped 4 bases and J dropped 2; count of bases not matched to a gene: 6. This CDR3 reads CASSSRTSVAYNEQFF. CDR3 sequence (DNA): TGTGCCAGCAGTTCTCGGACTAGCGTTGCCTACAATGAGCAGTTCTTC. Full variable domain (outside the CDR3, taken from reference TRBV28 and TRBJ2-1): DVKVTQSSRYLVKRTGEKVFLECVQDMDHENMFWYRQDPGLGLRLIYFSYDVKMKEKGDIPEGYSVSREKKERFSLILESASTNQTSMYLCASSSRTSVAYNEQFFGPGTRLTVL.

The chain employs TRBV7-2 and TRBJ1-1, with D uncertain. The CDR3 sequence is 13 residues long. Trimming removed 1 base at V and 5 bases at J, with 8 bases between. The V gene's germline CDR1 is SGHTA and CDR2 FQGNSA. The CDR3 nucleotides read TGTGCCAGCAGCTTAGGGGCGGGGACTGAAGCTTTCTTT. It yields the protein CASSLGAGTEAFF.

The chain couples TRBV7-9 to TRBJ2-1, with D possibly matching TRBD1 (6 bases). The CDR3 is made up of 12 amino acids. Germline values: CDR1 SEHNR, CDR2 FQNEAQ (reference sequence). V gave up 5 bases and J gave up 8 bases, with 10 bases separating them. CDR3 loop: CASSPQGYEQFF. Here the CDR3 DNA reads TGTGCCAGCAGCCCACAGGGATATGAGCAGTTCTTC.

V and J are TRBV5-6 and TRBJ1-1, with D maybe TRBD1 (5 bases). V was clipped by 4 bases and J by 3 bases, with 10 bases between them. This CDR3 has 13 residues. The germline CDR1 and CDR2 sequences are SGHDT and YYEEEE. For the CDR3, the DNA is TGTGCCAGCAGCGAACAGGAGTACACTGAAGCTTTCTTT. Protein sequence: CASSEQEYTEAFF.

This rearrangement joins TRBV2 to TRBJ2-7, with a weak D call TRBD1 (6 bases). Germline V CDR1 and CDR2: SNHLY, FYNNEI. V lost 6 bases and J lost 0, with 15 bases in between. This CDR3 contains 15 residues. In DNA, the CDR3 is TGTGCCAGCAGAAGGGGGAGTTCTGACTCCTACGAGCAGTACTTC. Protein product: CASRRGSSDSYEQYF. The full variable domain, with the rest looked up from reference TRBV2 and TRBJ2-7, is EPEVTQTPSHQVTQMGQEVILRCVPISNHLYFYWYRQILGQKVEFLVSFYNNEISEKSEIFDDQFSVERPDGSNFTLKIRSTKLEDSAMYFCASRRGSSDSYEQYFGPGTRLTVT.

The chain joins TRBV11-2 to TRBJ2-2; D gene ambiguous. V dropped 1 base and J dropped 6 bases, with 6 bases sitting between them. The CDR3 consists of 13 residues. From germline, CDR1 is SGHAT and CDR2 FQNNGV. The CDR3 bases are TGTGCCAGCAGCTTAGTAGAAGCCGGGGAGCTGTTTTTT. Protein: CASSLVEAGELFF. The whole variable domain, remainder taken from reference TRBV11-2 and TRBJ2-2, is EAGVAQSPRYKIIEKRQSVAFWCNPISGHATLYWYQQILGQGPKLLIQFQNNGVVDDSQLPKDRFSAERLKGVDSTLKIQPAKLEDSAVYLCASSLVEAGELFFGEGSRLTVL.

This clone was seen once. The chain is built from TRBV4-2 and TRBJ2-7; weak D call: TRBD2 (6 bases). The CDR3 length is 14 residues. V lost 4 bases, J lost 4 bases, and 14 bases lay in between. Germline-derived CDR1 and CDR2 are LGHNA and YNFKEQ. CDR3 sequence reads: CASSPLAGKYEQYF. The CDR3 DNA follows: TGTGCCAGCAGCCCCCTCGCGGGAAAGTACGAGCAGTACTTC.

The V call is TRBV6-6, the J call TRBJ1-1, with D perhaps matching TRBD1 (5 bases). With 5 bases removed from V and 2 bases from J, the gap between germline ends came to 12 bases. The CDR3 has 14 residues. Germline V gene data show CDR1 as MNHNY and CDR2 as SVGAGI (reference sequence). In DNA form, the CDR3 reads TGTGCCAGCAGTGCCATGACAGAAAACACTGAAGCTTTCTTT. This codes for CASSAMTENTEAFF.

V gene TRBV5-4 combines with J gene TRBJ2-7; D is perhaps TRBD2 (6 bases). V was pared by 4 bases and J by 6 bases, with 17 bases between. The CDR3 has 14 amino acids. Per germline, CDR1 SGHNT and CDR2 YYREEE (reference sequence). For the CDR3, the DNA is TGTGCCAGCAGCAGTGGGGGACTGTTGCCCGAGCAGTACTTC. Amino acids: CASSSGGLLPEQYF.

The rearrangement uses TRBV28 and TRBJ1-1; TRBD1 agrees at 10 bases. CDR3 length equals 16 residues. Trimming cost V 5 bases and J 3 bases; bases outside gene matches: 9. Germline assignment: CDR1 MDHEN and CDR2 SYDVKM. The CDR3 protein is CASSLPRQGAHTEAFF. CDR3 DNA sequence: TGTGCCAGCAGTCTACCTAGACAGGGGGCGCACACTGAAGCTTTCTTT.

The genes are TRBV4-1 and TRBJ2-7; D perhaps matches TRBD1 (6 bases). Germline CDR1 reads MGHRA; CDR2 reads YSYEKL. This CDR3 spans 15 amino acids. V lost 2 bases and J 6 bases, leaving 17 bases between the germline ends. In DNA form, the CDR3 reads TGCGCCAGCAGCCAATATGCGGCAGGGGCCCGCGAGCAGTACTTC. Encoded protein: CASSQYAAGAREQYF.

The CDR3 sequence is CASSVDTPGTGGLSSYNEQFF. CDR3 nucleotides: TGTGCCAGCAGCGTAGATACACCCGGGACAGGGGGCCTTAGCTCCTACAATGAGCAGTTCTTC. The genes are TRBV9 and TRBJ2-1; 12 positions match TRBD1. Germline V gene data show CDR1 as SGDLS and CDR2 as YYNGEE. V gave up 0 bases and J gave up 0 bases; unmatched junction bases: 13. CDR3 length equals 21 residues.

This clone was observed once. V and J are TRBV6-1 and TRBJ2-7; D remains unclear. V dropped 2 bases and J dropped 1 base, with 15 bases sitting between them. CDR1 is MNHNS and CDR2 is SASEGT in the germline V gene. This CDR3 is 16 amino acids long. In DNA form, the CDR3 reads TGTGCCAGCAGTGAATCTATTGGGCAGTTTTCCTACGAGCAGTACTTC. Translation: CASSESIGQFSYEQYF.

The rearrangement joins TRBV7-9 to TRBJ2-7; 8 bases are shared with TRBD1. Germline V gives CDR1 SEHNR, CDR2 FQNEAQ (reference sequence). This CDR3 has 15 amino acids. V lost 5 bases, J lost 4 bases, and 10 bases stayed unmatched. Here the CDR3 DNA reads TGTGCCAGCAGCCCATACCGGACAGGGAGTTACGAGCAGTACTTC. Translated, it gives CASSPYRTGSYEQYF.